This T cell receptor (beta chain) was identified during a study of blood T cell repertoires in COVID-19. The wider study: Whether acute or convalescent, the COVID-19 samples came from the United States, Italy and Spain. PBMCs, B-cell-depleted T cells, or T cells were the source of the cDNA or gDNA that made up the material.

This CDR3 contains 16 residues. CDR1 and CDR2 (germline): MGHRA, YSYEKL. V lost 0 bases to trimming and J lost 4 bases, with 15 bases between them. Methods used by the authors: Cell counts per sample came from amplifying reference gene primers. TCRdb keeps only in-frame clones here, not all; method: immunoSEQ multiplex PCR. D and trimming come from the DNA, and the V and J calls and clone size come from that table. The repertoire has around 140,000 clones, roughly 90% of them found once; the top ten carry roughly 1.6%. This TCR was sampled from a human donor in a cohort sampled during active COVID-19. This chain uses TRBV4-1 with TRBJ1-2; tentatively, D is TRBD1 (6 bases). Sequenced: peripheral blood. The chain's CDR3 is CASSQEADRDIYGYTF. CDR3 nucleotide sequence: TGCGCCAGCAGCCAAGAAGCGGACAGAGATATCTATGGCTACACCTTC.